Sequencing of this T cell receptor (beta chain) was carried out in a study of T cells after yellow fever vaccination. Study-wide background: Those fractions that held only low numbers of cells were prepared using the SMART-Seq v4 Ultra Low Input RNA kit.

V was pared by 5 bases and J by 7 bases, with 9 bases of the junction left unmatched. Germline lookup yields CDR1 MNHNS and CDR2 SASEGT. CDR3 length equals 15 residues. A few counts support this clonotype. One entry per CDR3 protein, called by TCRdb with MiXCR from the 5' RACE reads. The sample contains some 400,000 distinct CDR3 sequences, approximately 5.7% of which appear only once. Sample: PBMCs, taken 5 days after the yellow fever booster vaccination. The genes are TRBV6-1 and TRBJ2-2; 8 nucleotides line up with TRBD2. The sequence came from a young man who received the YFV17D yellow fever vaccine. The CDR3 loop is CASSRGTSGIGELFF. The CDR3 DNA reads as TGTGCCAGCAGTCGTGGAACTAGCGGCATCGGGGAGCTGTTTTTT.